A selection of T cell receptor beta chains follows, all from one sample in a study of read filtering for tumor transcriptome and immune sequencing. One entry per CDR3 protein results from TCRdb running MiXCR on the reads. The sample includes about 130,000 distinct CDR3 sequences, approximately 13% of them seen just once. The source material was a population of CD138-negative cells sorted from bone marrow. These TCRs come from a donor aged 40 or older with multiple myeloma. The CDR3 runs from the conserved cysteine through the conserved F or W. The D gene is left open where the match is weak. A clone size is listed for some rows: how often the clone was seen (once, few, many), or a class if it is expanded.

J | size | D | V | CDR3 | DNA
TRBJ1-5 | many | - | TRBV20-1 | CSARPRLLQPQHF | TGCAGTGCTAGGCCCCGGCTTTTGCAGCCCCAGCATTTT
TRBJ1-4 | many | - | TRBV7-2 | CASSFQGIATNEKLFF | TGTGCCAGCAGCTTCCAGGGGATTGCAACTAATGAAAAACTGTTTTTT
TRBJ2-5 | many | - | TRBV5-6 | CASSLMGVEETQYF | TGTGCCAGCAGCTTGATGGGGGTTGAAGAGACCCAGTACTTC
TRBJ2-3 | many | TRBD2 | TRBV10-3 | CAISESPIGREGMTDTQYF | TGTGCCATCAGTGAGTCGCCGATCGGACGGGAGGGGATGACAGATACGCAGTATTTT
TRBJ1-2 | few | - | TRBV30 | CASRTEAVYGYTF | TGTGCCTCTCGGACAGAAGCCGTCTATGGCTACACCTTC
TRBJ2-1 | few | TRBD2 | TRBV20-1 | CSARVLAGVGDEQFF | TGCAGTGCTAGAGTTCTAGCGGGAGTTGGAGATGAGCAGTTCTTC
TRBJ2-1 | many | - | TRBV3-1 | CASSQESPGLEQFF | TGTGCCAGCAGCCAAGAGTCACCGGGACTGGAGCAGTTCTTC
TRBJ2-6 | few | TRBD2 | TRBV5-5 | CASSLASGRSGANVLTF | TGTGCCAGCAGCTTGGCTAGCGGGAGGAGTGGGGCCAACGTCCTGACTTTC
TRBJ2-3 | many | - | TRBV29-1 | CSVGKTDTQYF | TGCAGCGTTGGGAAAACAGATACGCAGTATTTT
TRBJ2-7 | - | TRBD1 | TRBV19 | CASSIRDSGAYEQYF | TGTGCCAGTAGTATAAGGGACAGTGGCGCCTACGAGCAGTACTTC
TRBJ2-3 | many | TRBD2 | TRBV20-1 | CSARGIAGSTDTQYF | TGCAGTGCTAGAGGCATAGCGGGGAGCACAGATACGCAGTATTTT
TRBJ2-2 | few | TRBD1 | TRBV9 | CASSEGAGTGGHRELFF | TGTGCCAGCAGCGAGGGGGCCGGGACAGGGGGCCACCGGGAGCTGTTTTTT
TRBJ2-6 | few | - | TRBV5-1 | CASSPVRSGANVLTF | TGCGCCAGCAGCCCGGTCAGGTCTGGGGCCAACGTCCTGACTTTC
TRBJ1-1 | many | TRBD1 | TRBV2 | CASSGQGWNTEAFF | TGTGCCAGCAGTGGACAGGGATGGAACACTGAAGCTTTCTTT
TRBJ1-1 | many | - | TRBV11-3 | CASSLGGQGEAFF | TGTGCCAGCAGCTTAGGTGGGCAGGGTGAAGCTTTCTTT
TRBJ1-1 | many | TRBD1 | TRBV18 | CASSPQEQGAGNTEAFF | TGTGCCAGCTCACCACAAGAACAGGGGGCGGGGAACACTGAAGCTTTCTTT
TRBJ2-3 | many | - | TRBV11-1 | CASRRDSSPSDTQYF | TGTGCCAGCAGACGGGACTCCAGCCCCTCAGATACGCAGTATTTT
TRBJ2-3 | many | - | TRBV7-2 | CASSLTDTQYF | TGTGCCAGCAGCTTAACAGATACGCAGTATTTT
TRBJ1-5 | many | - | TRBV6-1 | CASSVNSNQPQHF | TGTGCCAGCAGTGTCAATAGCAATCAGCCCCAGCATTTT
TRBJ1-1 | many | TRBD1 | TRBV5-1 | CASKLTGENTEAFF | TGCGCCAGCAAGTTGACAGGGGAGAACACTGAAGCTTTCTTT
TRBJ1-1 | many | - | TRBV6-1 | CASTLEALPNTEAFF | TGTGCCAGCACCCTGGAGGCTCTCCCGAACACTGAAGCTTTCTTT
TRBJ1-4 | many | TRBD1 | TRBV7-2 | CASSLWTGEEKLFF | TGTGCCAGCAGCTTATGGACAGGAGAGGAAAAACTGTTTTTT
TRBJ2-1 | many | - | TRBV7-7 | CASSPQLGRNEQFF | TGTGCTAGCAGCCCCCAGCTAGGGAGAAATGAGCAGTTCTTC
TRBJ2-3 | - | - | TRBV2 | CAGRGDSDTQYF | TGTGCCGGCCGGGGAGACTCCGATACGCAGTATTTT
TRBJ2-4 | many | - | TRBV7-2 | CASSSTLAKNIQYF | TGTGCCAGCAGCTCAACGTTAGCCAAAAACATTCAGTACTTC
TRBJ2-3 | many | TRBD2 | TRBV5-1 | CASSLVPSGTSTDTQYF | TGCGCCAGCAGCTTGGTACCTAGCGGGACTAGCACAGATACGCAGTATTTT